Included here is one T cell receptor (beta chain) sequence, with context. Germline-derived CDR1 and CDR2 are SGHAT and FQNNGV. V lost 1 base, J lost 5 bases, and 9 bases lay in between. CDR3 length: 14 residues. TCRdb re-called the RT-PCR reads with MiXCR, one entry per CDR3 protein. The table records fewer than 800,000 distinct CDR3 sequences, 12% to 15% of them present only once. Sequencing was carried out using memory CD4+ T cells from blood. V and J are TRBV11-2 and TRBJ2-1; maybe TRBD2 (5 bases). The clonotype originates from a female donor in good health, serving as a healthy control. The CDR3 sequence: CASSLVYGNNEQFF. The CDR3 DNA is TGTGCCAGCAGCTTAGTCTACGGGAACAATGAGCAGTTCTTC.